The 7 T cell receptor beta chains below all came from one sample that was sequenced in a study of blood T cell repertoires in COVID-19. Sequencing used immunoSEQ multiplex PCR; TCRdb keeps in-frame clones, though not all of them. The data contain 50,000 to 75,000 clones, 88% of them seen just once; the ten biggest clones take up 20% to 25%. Input material: peripheral blood. The receptors derive from a woman between 45 and 60 years old with active or convalescent COVID-19.

The chain combines TRBV29-1 with TRBJ2-5; 7 nucleotides align to TRBD2. The CDR3 covers 13 residues. The V gene end was trimmed by 2 bases and the J gene end by 3 bases; junction bases not matched to a gene: 3. Germline CDR1 SQVTM, CDR2 ANQGSEA. CDR3 in DNA: TGCAGCGTTGAAAAAAGCGGGAAAGAGACCCAGTACTTC. It translates to CSVEKSGKETQYF.

The chain recombines TRBV2 with TRBJ1-1; possibly TRBD1 for D (5 bases). V was trimmed by 8 bases and J by 10 bases, leaving 14 bases between them. This CDR3 has 11 amino acids. Germline loops: CDR1 SNHLY, CDR2 FYNNEI. DNA of the CDR3: TGTGCCAGCCGCACCCACAGGACAGCTTTCTTT. This codes for CASRTHRTAFF.

The chain links TRBV13 to TRBJ1-4; D is perhaps TRBD1 (5 bases). This CDR3 spans 14 amino acids. The germline V and J ends were trimmed by 5 bases and 3 bases, with 10 bases remaining between them. CDR1 and CDR2 from the germline V gene are PRHDT and FYEKMQ (reference sequence). As DNA, the CDR3 is TGTGCCAGCAGCCTCAGGGTCTCTAATGAAAAACTGTTTTTT. It specifies CASSLRVSNEKLFF.

This chain connects TRBV2 to TRBJ2-7, with D perhaps TRBD1 (5 bases). Between the trimmed V and J ends, which lost 5 bases and 3 bases, there was a span of 8 bases. The CDR3 has 12 residues. Germline V lookup: CDR1 SNHLY, CDR2 FYNNEI. The CDR3, as DNA: TGTGCCAGCAGTAGACAGTACTACGAGCAGTACTTC. It yields the protein CASSRQYYEQYF.

The chain is built from TRBV11-2 and TRBJ2-7, with D unclear. Trimming took 2 bases from V and 0 from J, leaving 8 bases between them. The CDR3 is made up of 14 amino acids. The germline CDR1 and CDR2 sequences are SGHAT and FQNNGV. The CDR3: CASSLSPSSYEQYF. DNA of the CDR3: TGTGCCAGCAGCTTATCTCCTAGCTCCTACGAGCAGTACTTC.

This chain joins TRBV7-9 and TRBJ2-2; D is uncertain. V was shortened by 3 bases and J by 6 bases, with 5 bases between the two germline ends. This CDR3 spans 12 amino acids. CDR1 and CDR2 from the germline V gene are SEHNR and FQNEAQ (reference sequence). For the CDR3, the DNA is TGTGCCAGCAGCTTTAGTGCCGGGGAGCTGTTTTTT. Protein: CASSFSAGELFF.

This clone was observed a few times. The CDR3 loop is CASRPGQGYYNEQFF. Here the CDR3 DNA reads TGTGCCAGCAGACCGGGACAGGGGTATTACAATGAGCAGTTCTTC. The V gene is TRBV7-2, the J gene TRBJ2-1; TRBD1 matches at 10 bases. Germline V gene sequence: CDR1 SGHTA, CDR2 FQGNSA. The J segment lost 4 bases and the V segment lost 6 bases, leaving 6 bases of the junction unmatched. CDR3 length: 15 amino acids.